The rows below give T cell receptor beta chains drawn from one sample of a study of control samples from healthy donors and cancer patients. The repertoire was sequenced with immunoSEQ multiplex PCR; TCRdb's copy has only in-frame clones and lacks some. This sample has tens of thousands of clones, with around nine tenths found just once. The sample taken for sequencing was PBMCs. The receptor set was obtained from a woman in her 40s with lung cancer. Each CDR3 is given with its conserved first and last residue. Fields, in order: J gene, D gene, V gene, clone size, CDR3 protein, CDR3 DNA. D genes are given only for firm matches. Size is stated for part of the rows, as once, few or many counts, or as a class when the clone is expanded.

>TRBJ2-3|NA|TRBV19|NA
CASALGQPGTDTQYF
TGTGCCAGTGCCCTTGGGCAGCCGGGCACAGATACGCAGTATTTT
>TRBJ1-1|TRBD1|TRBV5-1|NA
CASSYTGTGGTTEAFF
TGCGCCAGCAGCTACACCGGGACAGGGGGAACCACTGAAGCTTTCTTT
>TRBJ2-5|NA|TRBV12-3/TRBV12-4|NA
CASSLGQETQYF
TGTGCCAGCAGTTTAGGGCAAGAGACCCAGTACTTC
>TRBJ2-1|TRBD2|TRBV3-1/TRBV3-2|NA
CASSGTSGSYNEQFF
TGTGCCAGCAGTGGAACTAGCGGCTCCTACAATGAGCAGTTCTTC
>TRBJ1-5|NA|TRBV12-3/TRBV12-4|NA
CASSRGVYQPQHF
TGTGCCAGCAGCCGAGGGGTTTATCAGCCCCAGCATTTT
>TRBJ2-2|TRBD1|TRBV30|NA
CAWSQDRGADTGELFF
TGTGCCTGGAGTCAAGACAGGGGGGCAGACACCGGGGAGCTGTTTTTT
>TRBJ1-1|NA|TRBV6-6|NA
CASRARVGTEAFF
TGTGCCAGCAGGGCCAGGGTGGGCACTGAAGCTTTCTTT
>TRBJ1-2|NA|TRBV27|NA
CASSLSGTRGYTF
TGTGCCAGCAGTCTCTCCGGGACTCGTGGCTACACCTTC
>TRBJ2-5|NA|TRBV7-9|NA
CASSLGGEGQETQYF
TGTGCCAGCAGCTTAGGGGGAGAGGGACAAGAGACCCAGTACTTC
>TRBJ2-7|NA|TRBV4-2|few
CASSQDLMSYEQYF
TGTGCCAGCAGCCAAGATCTTATGTCCTACGAGCAGTACTTC
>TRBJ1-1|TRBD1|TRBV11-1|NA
CASSPRGEMNTEAFF
TGTGCCAGCAGCCCCAGGGGGGAGATGAACACTGAAGCTTTCTTT
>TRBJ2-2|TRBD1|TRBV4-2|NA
CASSPKGTGGDTGELFF
TGTGCCAGCAGCCCGAAAGGAACAGGGGGAGACACCGGGGAGCTGTTTTTT
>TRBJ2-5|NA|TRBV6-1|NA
CASSEAVYGGSGETQYF
TGTGCCAGCAGTGAAGCCGTGTACGGGGGATCGGGAGAGACCCAGTACTTC
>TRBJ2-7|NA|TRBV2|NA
CASSEGRRTLLYEQYF
TGTGCCAGCAGTGAAGGAAGAAGGACCTTACTATACGAGCAGTACTTC
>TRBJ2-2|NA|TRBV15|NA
CATSRDRANTGELFF
TGTGCCACCAGCAGAGATCGGGCCAACACCGGGGAGCTGTTTTTT
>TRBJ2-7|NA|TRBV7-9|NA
CASSSPTRGKYEQYF
TGTGCCAGCAGCTCTCCGACCAGGGGCAAGTACGAGCAGTACTTC
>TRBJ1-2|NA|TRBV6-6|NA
CASSYSQGGATGGYTF
TGTGCCAGCAGTTACTCCCAAGGAGGTGCCACTGGAGGCTACACCTTC
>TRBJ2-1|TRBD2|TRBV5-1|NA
CASSWPSGGGNDEQFF
TGCGCCAGCAGCTGGCCTAGCGGGGGCGGGAATGATGAGCAGTTCTTC
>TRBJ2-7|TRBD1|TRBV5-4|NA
CASSFDRGIYEQYF
TGTGCCAGCAGCTTTGACAGGGGGATCTACGAGCAGTACTTC
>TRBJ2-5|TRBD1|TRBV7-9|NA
CASSSRKDRGQETQYF
TGTGCCAGCAGCTCTCGAAAGGACAGGGGGCAAGAGACCCAGTACTTC
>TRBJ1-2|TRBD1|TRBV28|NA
CASSLDRGEGGYTF
TGTGCCAGCAGCCTGGACAGGGGGGAAGGTGGCTACACCTTC
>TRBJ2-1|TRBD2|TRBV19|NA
CASSIAPSGYNEQFF
TGTGCCAGTAGTATAGCCCCTAGCGGATACAATGAGCAGTTCTTC
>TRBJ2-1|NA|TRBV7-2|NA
CASSLEIQGPYNEQFF
TGTGCCAGCAGCTTAGAAATACAGGGCCCCTACAATGAGCAGTTCTTC
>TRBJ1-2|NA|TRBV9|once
CASSTRRDNYGYTF
TGTGCCAGCAGCACCCGACGAGATAACTATGGCTACACCTTC
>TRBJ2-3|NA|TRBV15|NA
CATSRGPRGAYTDTQYF
TGTGCCACCAGCAGGGGGCCGAGGGGGGCGTACACAGATACGCAGTATTTT
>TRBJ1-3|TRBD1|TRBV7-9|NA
CASSLSDRGNTIYF
TGTGCCAGCAGCTTAAGCGACAGGGGCAACACCATATATTTT
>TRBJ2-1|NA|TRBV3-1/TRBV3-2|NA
CASSPRVENPYNEQFF
TGTGCCAGCAGCCCCCGTGTGGAAAACCCCTACAATGAGCAGTTCTTC
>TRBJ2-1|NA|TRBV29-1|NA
CSGGGSEQFF
TGCAGCGGGGGCGGTAGCGAGCAGTTCTTC
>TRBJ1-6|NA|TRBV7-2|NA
CASRTNPSRAGSPLHF
TGTGCCAGCAGGACCAACCCCTCAAGGGCTGGTTCACCCCTCCACTTT
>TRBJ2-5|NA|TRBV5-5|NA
CASSLRDHSREETQYF
TGTGCCAGCAGCTTGAGGGACCATTCGAGGGAGGAGACCCAGTACTTC
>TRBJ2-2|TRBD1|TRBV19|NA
CASRGTGRDTGELFF
TGTGCCAGTCGGGGGACAGGGAGGGACACCGGGGAGCTGTTTTTT
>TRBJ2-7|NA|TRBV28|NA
CASSFRPQGRETYEQYF
TGTGCCAGCAGTTTCAGGCCCCAAGGCAGGGAAACCTACGAGCAGTACTTC
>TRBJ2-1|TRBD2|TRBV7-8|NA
CASSPRGLAPAEHYNEQFF
TGTGCCAGCAGCCCAAGGGGACTAGCCCCCGCGGAACACTACAATGAGCAGTTCTTC
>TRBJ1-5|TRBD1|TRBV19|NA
CASSADRGSVSNQPQHF
TGTGCCAGTAGTGCTGACAGGGGGTCGGTTAGCAATCAGCCCCAGCATTTT
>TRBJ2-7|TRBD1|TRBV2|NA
CASGDRVREDEQYF
TGTGCCAGCGGGGACAGGGTAAGGGAAGACGAGCAGTACTTC
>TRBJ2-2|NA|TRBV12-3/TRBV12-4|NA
CASSTGGLGELFF
TGTGCCAGCAGTACCGGGGGACTCGGGGAGCTGTTTTTT
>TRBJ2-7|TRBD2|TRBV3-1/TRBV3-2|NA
CASSYSGGPYEQYF
TGTGCCAGCAGCTATAGCGGGGGGCCCTACGAGCAGTACTTC
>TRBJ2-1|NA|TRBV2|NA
CASIDNGEQFF
TGTGCCAGCATCGACAATGGTGAGCAGTTCTTC
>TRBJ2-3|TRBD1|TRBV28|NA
CASSPPQGATDTQYF
TGTGCCAGCAGTCCTCCACAGGGGGCGACAGATACGCAGTATTTT
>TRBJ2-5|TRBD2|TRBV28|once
CASSSWTSGGLQETQYF
TGTGCCAGCAGTTCATGGACTAGCGGGGGTCTGCAAGAGACCCAGTACTTC
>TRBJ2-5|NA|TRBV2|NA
CASSELRGRETQYF
TGTGCCAGCAGTGAATTGAGGGGACGGGAGACCCAGTACTTC